This passage covers 17 T cell receptor beta chains from one sample sequenced in a study of low-dose radiotherapy and immunotherapy resistance in tumors. Time point meaning: after trial treatment. Indicated treatment: LDRT plus nivolumab, ipilimumab, low-dose cyclophosphamide and aspirin (RACIN trial). TCR amplification used 15 to 20 PCR cycles, a constant-region primer and a V-primer adapter. TCRdb called the reads again in MiXCR, with one record for every CDR3 protein. Counted here are 50,000 or so distinct CDR3 sequences, approximately 35% occurring once; the ten biggest clones make up 8.2%. The source was PBMCs, collected after low-dose radiotherapy plus immunotherapy. These receptors came from a male donor with rectosigmoid adenocarcinoma.

This clonotype has a count of ten or more. The V call is TRBV14, the J call TRBJ2-3, with D unclear. This CDR3 contains 16 residues. Trimming cost V 2 bases and J 0 bases, with 12 bases left between them. Germline V gives CDR1 SGHDN, CDR2 FVKESK. The CDR3 coding sequence is TGTGCCAGCAGCCAACTTCTTACCTCTAGCACAGATACGCAGTATTTT. This gives the protein CASSQLLTSSTDTQYF.

Comment on this clonotype: The likely explanation is a read error, given a far larger clone one base away. This chain uses TRBV4-2 with TRBJ2-7; possible D gene TRBD2, 7 bases. The CDR3 runs 16 residues. CDR1 is LGHNA and CDR2 is YNFKEQ in the germline V gene. With 4 bases removed from V and 7 bases from J, the gap between germline ends came to 23 bases. The DNA of the CDR3 is TGTGCCAGCAGCCGGCCGAGGGGGGGAGAAGACAATGAGCAGTACTTC. This sequence encodes CASSRPRGGEDNEQYF.

This clonotype came up once. This likely stems from a read error, as it lies one base from a far larger clone. The rearrangement links TRBV6-5 to TRBJ2-1; tentatively, D is TRBD2 (6 bases). Germline CDR1 is MNHEY and CDR2 is SVGAGI. The CDR3 is 12 residues long. V lost 5 bases, J lost 10 bases, and 12 bases lay in between. CDR3: CASSAGPYEQFF. DNA for the CDR3: TGTGCCAGCAGTGCGGGACCCTACGAGCAGTTCTTC.

The chain joins TRBV18 to TRBJ2-7; unclear D gene. CDR1 KGHSH and CDR2 LQKENI come from the germline V gene. The CDR3 is 14 amino acids. Trimming took 6 bases from V and 0 from J, leaving 12 bases between them. CDR3 protein: CASSLVAVSYEQYF. In DNA form, the CDR3 reads TGTGCCAGCTCTCTGGTCGCGGTCTCCTACGAGCAGTACTTC.

Comments on this clonotype: One base separates it from a far larger clone, so it is likely a read error. The rearrangement uses TRBV4-2 and TRBJ2-3; D perhaps matches TRBD1 (6 bases). V lost 5 bases to trimming and J lost 2 bases, with 17 bases between them. The CDR3 extends over 16 amino acids. CDR1 is LGHNA, CDR2 YNFKEQ, per germline. The CDR3 DNA reads TGTGCCAGCAGCTTAGATTGGGGGCTTCACACAGATACGCAGTATTTT. It codes for CASSLDWGLHTDTQYF.

This clonotype was seen many times. V gene TRBV7-8 combines with J gene TRBJ2-3, with a tentative D call TRBD1 (5 bases). The V gene lost 2 bases and the J gene lost 0 bases, with 9 bases spanning the gap. The CDR3 is 15 residues long. Germline CDR1 is SGHVS and CDR2 is FQNEAQ. CDR3 bases: TGTGCCAGCAGCTTAAACGACAGAAGCACAGATACGCAGTATTTT. Translating it yields CASSLNDRSTDTQYF.

This clonotype occurred many times. The chain links TRBV5-1 to TRBJ1-1; tentative D call: TRBD1 (5 bases). The V end was cut by 4 bases, the J end by 2 bases, with 15 bases between. The CDR3 runs 15 residues. Germline CDR1 reads SGHRS; CDR2 reads YFSETQ. The CDR3: CASSRGGGINTEAFF. CDR3 DNA sequence: TGCGCCAGCAGCCGGGGCGGGGGGATCAACACTGAAGCTTTCTTT.

Many counts were recorded for this clonotype. This sequence joins TRBV19 and TRBJ2-1; 9 bases agree with TRBD2. J lost 8 bases, V lost 4 bases, and 3 bases had no gene match. This CDR3 is 13 amino acids long. Per germline, CDR1 LNHDA and CDR2 SQIVND (reference sequence). The DNA for the CDR3 is TGTGCCAGTAGTAGGGGACTAGCCGATGAGCAGTTCTTC. Translated, it gives CASSRGLADEQFF.

The chain joins TRBV20-1 to TRBJ2-3, with TRBD2 as a possible D gene (5 bases). The CDR3 runs 13 residues. Germline CDR1 and CDR2: DFQATT and SNEGSKA (reference sequence). As DNA, the CDR3 is TGCAGCCGTCTTGAGGGATCCACAGATACGCAGTATTTT. Translation gives CSRLEGSTDTQYF.

The rearrangement links TRBV7-8 to TRBJ2-7; 11 bases align to TRBD2. In germline, CDR1 is SGHVS, CDR2 FQNEAQ. V was clipped by 1 base and J by 4 bases; unmatched bases: 3. This CDR3 contains 15 residues. This CDR3 is CASSLGTSGFYEQYF. The DNA of the CDR3 is TGTGCCAGCAGCTTAGGGACTAGCGGGTTTTACGAGCAGTACTTC.

The chain combines TRBV28 with TRBJ2-2, with 7 nucleotides matching TRBD2. This CDR3 has 15 residues. Per the germline V gene, CDR1 is MDHEN and CDR2 is SYDVKM. J was trimmed by 1 base and V by 7 bases; bases with no gene match: 6. The CDR3 region is CASNLKRGNTGELFF. The CDR3 DNA reads as TGTGCCAGCAACCTTAAGCGGGGGAACACCGGGGAGCTGTTTTTT.

The sample holds many counts of this clonotype. The chain recombines TRBV5-5 with TRBJ1-1, with 9 bases lining up with TRBD1. Per the germline V gene, CDR1 is SGHKS and CDR2 is YYEKEE (reference sequence). V gave up 0 bases and J gave up 4 bases; unmatched junction bases: 4. The CDR3 is made up of 15 amino acids. In DNA form, the CDR3 reads TGTGCCAGCAGCTTGGAGGACAGGGGCGGCACTGAAGCTTTCTTT. This codes for CASSLEDRGGTEAFF.

This clonotype was recorded many times. J is TRBJ1-5 and V is TRBV28; D not certain. The CDR3 has 13 residues. Germline CDR1 and CDR2: MDHEN and SYDVKM. Trimming removed 10 bases from V and 11 bases from J, with 21 bases in between. The CDR3 loop reads CATQLWTGQSQHF. Here the CDR3 DNA reads TGTGCCACACAGTTATGGACGGGCCAATCCCAGCATTTT.

With regard to this clonotype: Given a far larger clone just one base away, this is likely a sequencing read error. This chain links TRBV6-5 with TRBJ2-1; 12 positions match TRBD2. CDR1 is MNHEY and CDR2 is SVGAGI in the germline V gene. The CDR3 contains 16 residues. V shed 6 bases and J 7 bases; nucleotides not matched to a gene: 10. The CDR3 DNA reads as TGTGCCAGCAGCCCAGGACTAGCGGGGTTGGCGAATGAGCAGTTCTTC. Translated: CASSPGLAGLANEQFF.

This clonotype showed up many times. J is TRBJ2-3 and V is TRBV29-1; TRBD1 matches at 7 bases. Germline V CDR1 and CDR2: SQVTM, ANQGSEA. This CDR3 contains 13 residues. V gave up 4 bases and J gave up 4 bases; unmatched junction bases: 5. CDR3 in DNA: TGCAGCGTTGTGGGAACAGGGGCAGATACGCAGTATTTT. This codes for CSVVGTGADTQYF.

Note on this clonotype: This is likely an artifact of a read error, given a far larger clone one base away. The rearrangement links TRBV28 to TRBJ2-6; 7 positions agree with TRBD2. The germline gives CDR1 MDHEN, CDR2 SYDVKM. This CDR3 has 16 residues. The CDR3 region has the DNA TGTGCCAGCAGTACTGGGGGAGGGTCTGGGGCCAACGTCCTGATTTTC. Translating gives CASSTGGGSGANVLIF.

This clonotype occurred many times. The chain carries TRBV29-1 and TRBJ2-5; 8 bases align to TRBD2. Germline V gene sequence: CDR1 SQVTM, CDR2 ANQGSEA. This CDR3 contains 15 residues. With 1 base clipped from V and 5 bases from J, the junction kept 9 bases outside the gene matches. CDR3 in DNA: TGCAGCGTTGAAGGTCAAGCGGGAGTAGGCGAGACCCAGTACTTC. This codes for CSVEGQAGVGETQYF.